This TCR beta chain derives from a study of blood T cell repertoires in COVID-19. On the study more broadly: Acute-phase and convalescent COVID-19 samples originated in the United States, Italy and Spain. Nucleic acid was either cDNA or gDNA, and it came from T cells, B-cell-depleted T cells, or PBMCs.

It was during active infection that Seattle patients were enrolled and then longitudinally followed. The CDR3 contains 13 residues. V was pared by 5 bases and J by 3 bases, with 2 bases of the junction left unmatched. In germline, CDR1 is SGHNT, CDR2 YENEEA. The protocol was immunoSEQ multiplex PCR, while the TCRdb copy is restricted to in-frame clones and leaves out a portion. The sample holds some 170,000 clones; 80% to 95% are singletons and the top ten take 2%. Sequenced: peripheral blood. V is TRBV11-3 and J is TRBJ2-5, with 8 positions matching TRBD1. The sequence derives from a woman aged 60 to 75 with COVID-19, enrolled during active disease. The CDR3 nucleotides are TGTGCCAGCAGCCGGACAGGGAAAGAGACCCAGTACTTC. Translation: CASSRTGKETQYF.